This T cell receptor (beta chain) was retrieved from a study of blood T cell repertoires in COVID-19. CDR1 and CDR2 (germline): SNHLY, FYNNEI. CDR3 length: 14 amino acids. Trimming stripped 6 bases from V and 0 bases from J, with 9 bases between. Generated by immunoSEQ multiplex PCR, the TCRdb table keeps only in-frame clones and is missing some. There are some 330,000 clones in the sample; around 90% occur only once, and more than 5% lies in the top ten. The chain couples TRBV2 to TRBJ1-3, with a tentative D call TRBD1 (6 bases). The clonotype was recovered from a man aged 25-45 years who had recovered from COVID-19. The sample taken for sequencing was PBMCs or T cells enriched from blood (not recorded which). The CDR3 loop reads CASSQGISGNTIYF. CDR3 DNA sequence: TGTGCCAGCAGCCAGGGGATCTCTGGAAACACCATATATTTT.